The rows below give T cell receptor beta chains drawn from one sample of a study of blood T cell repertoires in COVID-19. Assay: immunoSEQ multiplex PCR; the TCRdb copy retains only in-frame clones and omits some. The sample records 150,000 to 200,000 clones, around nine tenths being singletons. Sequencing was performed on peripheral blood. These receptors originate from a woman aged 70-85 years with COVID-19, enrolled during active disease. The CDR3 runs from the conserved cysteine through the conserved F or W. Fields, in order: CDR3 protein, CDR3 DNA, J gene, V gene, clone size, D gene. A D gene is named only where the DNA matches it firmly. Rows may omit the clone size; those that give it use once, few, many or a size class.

cdr3_aa: CASSPEYSNQPQHF
cdr3_nt: TGTGCCAGCAGCCCCGAGTATAGCAATCAGCCCCAGCATTTT
j_call: TRBJ1-5
v_call: TRBV7-3
clone_size: NA
d_call: NA

cdr3_aa: CASSLVGTGGTEAFF
cdr3_nt: TGTGCCAGCAGCTTGGTCGGTACTGGGGGGACTGAAGCTTTCTTT
j_call: TRBJ1-1
v_call: TRBV5-4
clone_size: NA
d_call: NA

cdr3_aa: CASSDSAGGPPDTQYF
cdr3_nt: TGTGCCAGCAGTGACTCCGCGGGAGGGCCGCCAGATACGCAGTATTTT
j_call: TRBJ2-3
v_call: TRBV6-4
clone_size: NA
d_call: TRBD2

cdr3_aa: CASSRSALPSQPQHF
cdr3_nt: TGCGCCAGCAGCCGAAGCGCTCTCCCGAGTCAGCCCCAGCATTTT
j_call: TRBJ1-5
v_call: TRBV4-1
clone_size: NA
d_call: NA

cdr3_aa: CASSPPGTGSNEQYF
cdr3_nt: TGTGCCAGCTCACCACCGGGGACAGGGAGTAACGAGCAGTACTTC
j_call: TRBJ2-7
v_call: TRBV18
clone_size: NA
d_call: TRBD1

cdr3_aa: CASTSRGYSGLPPEQYF
cdr3_nt: TGTGCCAGTACCTCAAGGGGGTACAGCGGCCTCCCTCCCGAGCAGTACTTC
j_call: TRBJ2-7
v_call: TRBV19
clone_size: NA
d_call: NA

cdr3_aa: CATRQGTTTYEQYF
cdr3_nt: TGTGCCACGCGACAGGGGACTACTACCTACGAGCAGTACTTC
j_call: TRBJ2-7
v_call: TRBV10-3
clone_size: once
d_call: NA

cdr3_aa: CASSRTGIRSYGYTF
cdr3_nt: TGTGCCAGTAGTAGGACAGGGATAAGATCCTATGGCTACACCTTC
j_call: TRBJ1-2
v_call: TRBV19
clone_size: NA
d_call: TRBD1

cdr3_aa: CASSIQGVGTQYF
cdr3_nt: TGTGCCAGTTCGATACAGGGTGTGGGGACCCAGTACTTC
j_call: TRBJ2-5
v_call: TRBV19
clone_size: NA
d_call: NA

cdr3_aa: CASSLAVTGTEAFF
cdr3_nt: TGTGCCAGCAGCTTAGCAGTGACAGGGACTGAAGCTTTCTTT
j_call: TRBJ1-1
v_call: TRBV7-9
clone_size: NA
d_call: TRBD1

cdr3_aa: CASSTGGANYGYTF
cdr3_nt: TGTGCCAGCAGTACAGGGGGGGCTAACTATGGCTACACCTTC
j_call: TRBJ1-2
v_call: TRBV6-6
clone_size: few
d_call: TRBD1

cdr3_aa: CASTSGTYSNQPQHF
cdr3_nt: TGTGCCAGCACCTCGGGTACCTATAGCAATCAGCCCCAGCATTTT
j_call: TRBJ1-5
v_call: TRBV6-5
clone_size: NA
d_call: NA

cdr3_aa: CASSYRTGNNSPLHF
cdr3_nt: TGTGCCAGCAGTTACAGGACAGGGAATAATTCACCCCTCCACTTT
j_call: TRBJ1-6
v_call: TRBV6-5
clone_size: NA
d_call: TRBD1

cdr3_aa: CASSPVSGNQPQHF
cdr3_nt: TGTGCCAGCTCACCAGTGTCAGGGAATCAGCCCCAGCATTTT
j_call: TRBJ1-5
v_call: TRBV18
clone_size: NA
d_call: NA

cdr3_aa: CASSSTSGASTDTQYF
cdr3_nt: TGCGCCAGCAGCTCGACTAGCGGAGCTAGCACAGATACGCAGTATTTT
j_call: TRBJ2-3
v_call: TRBV5-1
clone_size: NA
d_call: TRBD2

cdr3_aa: CASIPGAENTEAFF
cdr3_nt: TGTGCCAGTATTCCAGGGGCAGAGAACACTGAAGCTTTCTTT
j_call: TRBJ1-1
v_call: TRBV19
clone_size: NA
d_call: NA

cdr3_aa: CASSLEGGPIDEQFF
cdr3_nt: TGTGCCAGCAGTTTGGAGGGAGGGCCGATCGATGAGCAGTTCTTC
j_call: TRBJ2-1
v_call: TRBV28
clone_size: NA
d_call: TRBD2

cdr3_aa: CASSARTGGTEAFF
cdr3_nt: TGTGCCAGCAGCGCGAGGACAGGCGGCACTGAAGCTTTCTTT
j_call: TRBJ1-1
v_call: TRBV11-1
clone_size: NA
d_call: TRBD1

cdr3_aa: CAWSVGTGWYEQYF
cdr3_nt: TGTGCCTGGAGTGTAGGGACAGGGTGGTACGAGCAGTACTTC
j_call: TRBJ2-7
v_call: TRBV30
clone_size: NA
d_call: TRBD1

cdr3_aa: CAWSGSVETQYF
cdr3_nt: TGTGCCTGGAGTGGTAGCGTGGAGACCCAGTACTTC
j_call: TRBJ2-5
v_call: TRBV30
clone_size: once
d_call: NA

cdr3_aa: CASSVGLTNTEAFF
cdr3_nt: TGCGCCAGCAGCGTTGGACTGACGAACACTGAAGCTTTCTTT
j_call: TRBJ1-1
v_call: TRBV4-1
clone_size: NA
d_call: NA

cdr3_aa: CASRVPGGNEQFF
cdr3_nt: TGTGCCAGTAGGGTCCCGGGGGGGAATGAGCAGTTCTTC
j_call: TRBJ2-1
v_call: TRBV19
clone_size: NA
d_call: TRBD2

cdr3_aa: CASSPWEGGMQETQYF
cdr3_nt: TGTGCCAGCAGCCCGTGGGAAGGGGGAATGCAAGAGACCCAGTACTTC
j_call: TRBJ2-5
v_call: TRBV4-2
clone_size: NA
d_call: NA

cdr3_aa: CASSPVGQGQETQYF
cdr3_nt: TGCGCCAGCAGCCCCGTGGGGCAGGGACAAGAGACCCAGTACTTC
j_call: TRBJ2-5
v_call: TRBV5-1
clone_size: NA
d_call: NA

cdr3_aa: CASYSGGATTGELFF
cdr3_nt: TGCGCCAGCTACTCAGGGGGCGCTACCACCGGGGAGCTGTTTTTT
j_call: TRBJ2-2
v_call: TRBV5-1
clone_size: NA
d_call: TRBD1

cdr3_aa: CASSVGGENTEAFF
cdr3_nt: TGTGCCAGCAGCGTAGGTGGAGAAAACACTGAAGCTTTCTTT
j_call: TRBJ1-1
v_call: TRBV9
clone_size: NA
d_call: NA

cdr3_aa: CASSLIPGFRGSYNSPLHF
cdr3_nt: TGTGCCAGCAGCTTAATACCAGGGTTTAGGGGATCCTATAATTCACCCCTCCACTTT
j_call: TRBJ1-6
v_call: TRBV7-2
clone_size: NA
d_call: NA

cdr3_aa: CASMREAGQVGEQFF
cdr3_nt: TGTGCCAGCATGAGGGAGGCAGGACAGGTGGGTGAGCAGTTCTTC
j_call: TRBJ2-1
v_call: TRBV7-2
clone_size: NA
d_call: NA

cdr3_aa: CASSKGWEDEQFF
cdr3_nt: TGTGCCAGCAGTAAGGGGTGGGAGGATGAGCAGTTCTTC
j_call: TRBJ2-1
v_call: TRBV7-9
clone_size: NA
d_call: NA

cdr3_aa: CASSQIPGGRNEKLFF
cdr3_nt: TGCGCCAGCAGCCAGATCCCAGGGGGCCGTAATGAAAAACTGTTTTTT
j_call: TRBJ1-4
v_call: TRBV4-1
clone_size: NA
d_call: TRBD1

cdr3_aa: CASSRGTVGYTF
cdr3_nt: TGTGCCAGCAGTAGAGGAACCGTTGGCTACACCTTC
j_call: TRBJ1-2
v_call: TRBV12-3/TRBV12-4
clone_size: NA
d_call: NA

cdr3_aa: CASSADRDYGYTF
cdr3_nt: TGTGCCAGCTCAGCCGACAGGGACTATGGCTACACCTTC
j_call: TRBJ1-2
v_call: TRBV18
clone_size: NA
d_call: TRBD1

cdr3_aa: CASSLKAVGYGYTF
cdr3_nt: TGTGCCAGCAGTTTGAAGGCGGTGGGTTATGGCTACACCTTC
j_call: TRBJ1-2
v_call: TRBV27
clone_size: once
d_call: NA

cdr3_aa: CASSFTGTGSEETQYF
cdr3_nt: TGTGCCAGCAGCTTCACAGGGACAGGGAGCGAAGAGACCCAGTACTTC
j_call: TRBJ2-5
v_call: TRBV5-6
clone_size: NA
d_call: TRBD1